This T cell receptor beta chain appears in the sequencing data of a study of OX40 agonist ivuxolimab in advanced cancers. Whole-study context: The patients got ivuxolimab, which is an agonistic anti-OX40 (CD134) antibody. Those treated in dose escalation had hepatocellular carcinoma, melanoma, renal cell cancer or head and neck cancer. Study results and limitations: With doses of 0.1 to 3.0 mg/kg, CD4+ and CD8+ blood T cells had undergone clonal expansion by week 6. Some nonresponders likewise displayed low normalized T-cell clonal expansion.

TCRdb's table, derived via immunoSEQ multiplex PCR, lists solely in-frame clones and lacks some. The data contain about 100,000 clones, approximately 95% of them singletons. V gave up 3 bases and J gave up 2 bases, with 8 bases separating them. The CDR3 runs 13 residues. The germline gives CDR1 MNHEY, CDR2 SMNVEV (reference sequence). Comments on this clone: What it binds is not known.

This specimen was CD4+ or CD8+ T cells sorted from blood, taken in a trial of the OX40 agonist ivuxolimab. This chain connects TRBV27 to TRBJ2-7; unclear D gene. The clonotype was recovered from an adult with an advanced solid tumor such as melanoma, head and neck, liver or kidney cancer. In DNA, the CDR3 is TGTGCCAGCAGTTTTTCGCCCGCCTACGAGCAGTACTTC. This codes for CASSFSPAYEQYF.